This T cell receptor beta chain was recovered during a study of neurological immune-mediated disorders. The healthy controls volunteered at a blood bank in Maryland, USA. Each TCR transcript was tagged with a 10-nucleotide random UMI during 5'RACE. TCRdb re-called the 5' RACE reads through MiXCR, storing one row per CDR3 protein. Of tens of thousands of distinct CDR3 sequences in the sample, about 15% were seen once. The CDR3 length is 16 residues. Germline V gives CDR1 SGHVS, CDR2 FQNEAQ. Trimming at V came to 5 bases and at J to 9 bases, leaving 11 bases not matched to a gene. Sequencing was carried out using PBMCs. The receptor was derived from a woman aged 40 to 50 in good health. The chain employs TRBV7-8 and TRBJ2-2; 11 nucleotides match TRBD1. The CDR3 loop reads CASSPRDRGGTWELFF. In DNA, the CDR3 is TGTGCCAGCAGCCCCCGGGACAGGGGGGGCACATGGGAGCTGTTTTTT. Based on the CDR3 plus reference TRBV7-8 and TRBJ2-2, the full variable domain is GAGVSQSPRYKVAKRGQDVALRCDPISGHVSLFWYQQALGQGPEFLTYFQNEAQLDKSGLPSDRFFAERPEGSVSTLKIQRTQQEDSAVYLCASSPRDRGGTWELFFGEGSRLTVL.